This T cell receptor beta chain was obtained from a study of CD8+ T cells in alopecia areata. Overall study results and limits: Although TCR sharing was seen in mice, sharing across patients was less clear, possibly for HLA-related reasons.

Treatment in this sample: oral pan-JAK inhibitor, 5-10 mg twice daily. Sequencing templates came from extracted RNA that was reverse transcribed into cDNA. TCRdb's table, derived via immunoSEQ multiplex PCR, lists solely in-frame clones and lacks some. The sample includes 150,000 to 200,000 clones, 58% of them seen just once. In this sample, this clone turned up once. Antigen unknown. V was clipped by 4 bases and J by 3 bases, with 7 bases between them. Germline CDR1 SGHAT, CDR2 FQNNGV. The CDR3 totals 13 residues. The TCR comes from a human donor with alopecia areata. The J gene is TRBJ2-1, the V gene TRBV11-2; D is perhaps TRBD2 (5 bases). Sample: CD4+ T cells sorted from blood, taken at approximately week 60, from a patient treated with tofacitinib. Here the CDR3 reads CASSSGLYNEQFF. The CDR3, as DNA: TGTGCCAGCAGCTCCGGACTCTACAATGAGCAGTTCTTC.